These T cell receptor beta chains were read from a single sample in a study of cytomegalovirus exposure and HLA in healthy donors. This table comes from immunoSEQ multiplex PCR, and its TCRdb copy is limited to in-frame clones, with some not included. The table lists over 150,000 clones, roughly four fifths of them singletons. The sequenced material came from PBMCs. Receptors originate from a man in his fifties or sixties in good health and CMV-seropositive. CDR3s include the opening cysteine and the closing phenylalanine or tryptophan. Fields, in order: clone size, J gene, D gene, V gene, CDR3 protein, CDR3 DNA. D genes are given only for firm matches. Some rows mark clone size as missing; the rest say once, few, many or name a class of expanded clone.

>NA|TRBJ2-3|NA|TRBV18
CASSPSPENTDTQYF
TGTGCCAGCTCACCATCTCCAGAAAACACAGATACGCAGTATTTT
>NA|TRBJ2-7|TRBD1|TRBV6-5
CASLGAGQGVYEQYF
TGTGCCTCGCTCGGGGCCGGACAGGGAGTCTACGAGCAGTACTTC
>NA|TRBJ2-7|NA|TRBV7-9
CATKQVEGAYEQYF
TGTGCCACCAAGCAGGTTGAGGGGGCCTACGAGCAGTACTTC
>NA|TRBJ1-1|TRBD1|TRBV28
CASSTTGQGASLAFF
TGTGCCAGCAGTACTACGGGGCAGGGGGCTTCGTTGGCTTTCTTT
>NA|TRBJ2-7|NA|TRBV11-3
CASSPRWSYEQYF
TGTGCCAGCAGCCCCCGATGGAGCTACGAGCAGTACTTC
>few|TRBJ2-3|NA|TRBV5-1
CASSRMTGGDSTDTQYF
TGCGCCAGCAGCAGAATGACAGGTGGGGATAGCACAGATACGCAGTATTTT
>NA|TRBJ1-2|NA|TRBV4-3
CASSQDGNRPYGYTF
TGCGCCAGCAGCCAAGATGGTAACAGGCCCTATGGCTACACCTTC
>NA|TRBJ2-7|NA|TRBV15
CATSRVRGDSYEQYF
TGTGCCACCAGCAGAGTGCGGGGAGACTCCTACGAGCAGTACTTC
>NA|TRBJ2-7|TRBD2|TRBV5-4
CASSLGGGDYEQYF
TGTGCCAGCAGCTTGGGGGGGGGAGACTACGAGCAGTACTTC
>NA|TRBJ2-1|TRBD2|TRBV5-1
CASSLAGGGNEQFF
TGCGCCAGCAGCCTAGCGGGAGGGGGCAATGAGCAGTTCTTC
>NA|TRBJ1-1|TRBD1|TRBV19
CASSLWGQDGTEAFF
TGTGCCAGTAGTCTATGGGGACAGGACGGCACTGAAGCTTTCTTT
>NA|TRBJ2-1|TRBD2|TRBV9
CASSVMRGIVDEQFF
TGTGCCAGCAGCGTAATGCGGGGGATAGTGGATGAGCAGTTCTTC